The T cell receptor (beta chain) described here comes from a study of glioma-infiltrating T cells. The study, taken as a whole, reports: Shared blood CDR3 signature motifs marked patients with low tissue-blood divergence. Gliomas, especially low-grade, showed above-expected tissue-blood divergence; non-neoplastic patients showed below.

Amplification of TCR alpha and beta CDR3 regions from RNA used iRepertoire nested multiplex PCR. In TCRdb, the multiplex PCR reads were re-called with MiXCR into one record per CDR3 protein. The repertoire holds 300,000 to 400,000 distinct CDR3 sequences, with 35% to 45% as singletons. Comment on this clonotype: What it recognizes is unknown. Relative to the germline gene, one junction end is altered; a read error may explain this.

The CDR3 extends over 13 amino acids. Germline-derived CDR1 and CDR2 are DFQATT and SNEGSKA (reference sequence). The receptor was derived from a human donor with low-grade glioma or glioblastoma, undergoing nonglioma brain surgery, or in good health (not recorded which). This chain uses TRBV20-1 with TRBJ2-3, with 9 bases identical to TRBD2. Sample: glioma tissue, nonneoplastic brain tissue, or PBMCs (not recorded which). CDR3 in amino acids: CNARAGGPDTQYF. Here the CDR3 DNA reads TGCAATGCTAGAGCGGGAGGTCCAGATACGCAGTATTTT.